The 11 T cell receptor beta chains listed next were all sequenced from one sample in a study of Graves' ophthalmopathy and Graves' hyperthyroidism. Amplification of the TCR beta CDR3 regions used RNA transcripts (as template). Second-round multiplex PCR followed a first-round RT-PCR using HTBI primers. TCRdb re-analysed the multiplex PCR reads in MiXCR, keeping a single row per CDR3 protein. The sample lists almost 750,000 distinct CDR3 sequences; about 44% were seen once. The sequenced sample consisted of peripheral blood. Receptors were obtained from an adult man with Graves' ophthalmopathy.

There are a few counts of this clonotype. The chain joins TRBV7-9 to TRBJ2-7, with 9 bases lining up with TRBD2. Germline CDR1 reads SEHNR; CDR2 reads FQNEAQ (reference sequence). This CDR3 is built from 15 residues. V shed 6 bases, J shed 3 bases, and the junction held 9 bases outside the gene matches. The CDR3 nucleotides read TGTGCCAGCAGTAAGACGGGACTAGCCCTCTACGAGCAGTACTTC. Protein sequence: CASSKTGLALYEQYF.

This clonotype was counted only a few times. The chain links TRBV12-3 or TRBV12-4 to TRBJ2-7; possibly TRBD1 for D (5 bases). V was cut by 5 bases and J by 1 base, with 12 bases left in between. The CDR3 consists of 14 residues. In nucleotides, the CDR3 is TGTGCCAGCAGTCCCGGTTCAGGGTCCTACGAGCAGTACTTC. This gives the protein CASSPGSGSYEQYF.

As to this clonotype: Here the CDR3 omits its conserved ending phenylalanine or tryptophan, so a read error is the likely source. The chain carries TRBV19 and TRBJ1-1; possible D gene TRBD1, 6 bases. There are 15 residues in the CDR3. CDR1 is LNHDA and CDR2 is SQIVND in the germline V gene (reference sequence). The V and J ends lost 7 bases and 1 base respectively, with 16 bases between them. The CDR3 DNA is TGTGCCAGTATGTGGTTTGGGGGCTCGAACACTGAAGCTTTCTCT. This translates into CASMWFGGSNTEAFS.

J is TRBJ1-2 and V is TRBV29-1; D may be TRBD1 (5 bases). Germline V lookup: CDR1 SQVTM, CDR2 ANQGSEA. The V end lost 8 bases, the J end lost 8 bases, and 21 bases lay between the germline ends. The CDR3 extends over 13 amino acids. DNA for the CDR3: TGCAGCTTAGAGGGACGGACTTTTGAGGGCTACACCTTC. Encoded protein: CSLEGRTFEGYTF.

The table lists this clonotype with many counts. V usage is TRBV7-2 and J usage is TRBJ1-1, with D perhaps matching TRBD1 (5 bases). Germline V CDR1 and CDR2: SGHTA, FQGNSA. The CDR3 runs 13 residues. Trimming took off 3 bases at V and 5 bases at J, with 10 bases between the two ends. DNA of the CDR3: TGTGCCAGCAGCTTGCAGGGCGGGACTGAAGCTTTCTTT. This encodes CASSLQGGTEAFF.

The sample holds a few counts of this clonotype. The genes are TRBV7-9 and TRBJ1-1, with 9 bases that match TRBD1. The CDR3 is 13 residues long. The trim removed 5 bases at V and 7 bases at J, leaving 5 bases unmatched. From germline, CDR1 is SEHNR and CDR2 FQNEAQ (reference sequence). The DNA of the CDR3 is TGTGCCAGCAGCCCCGACAGGGGGAATGAAGCTTTCTTT. Its translation: CASSPDRGNEAFF.

CDR3 nucleotides: TGTGCCAGCAACACCGGTAGGACAGGGGTCGGCAATGAGCAGTTCTTC. Its protein is CASNTGRTGVGNEQFF. The chain has TRBV25-1 and TRBJ2-7; TRBD1 matches at 9 bases. Judging by the DNA end, TRBJ2-1 fits better; the J call may be wrong. The CDR3 sequence is 16 residues long. Germline values: CDR1 MGHDK, CDR2 SYGVNS.

Worth noting for this clonotype: The junction shows a germline mismatch at one end, possibly a read error. The chain links TRBV20-1 to TRBJ2-7; D is unclear. Per germline, CDR1 DFQATT and CDR2 SNEGSKA (reference sequence). The CDR3 contains 14 residues. The CDR3 nucleotides read TGCAGTGCTTCCCCGGCCGACTTCTCCTACGAGCAGTGCTTC. Its translation: CSASPADFSYEQCF.

This chain links TRBV6-5 with TRBJ2-7, with 7 nucleotides matching TRBD2. From germline, CDR1 is MNHEY and CDR2 SVGAGI. V lost 1 base, J lost 2 bases, and 14 bases stayed unmatched. This CDR3 region has 18 residues. The CDR3: CASSYLERGTKVAYEQYF. CDR3 sequence (DNA): TGTGCCAGCAGTTACTTAGAGCGGGGCACAAAGGTCGCCTACGAGCAGTACTTC.

The V call is TRBV20-1, the J call TRBJ1-2; D is ambiguous. CDR3 length equals 12 residues. Germline loops: CDR1 DFQATT, CDR2 SNEGSKA (reference sequence). Deletions cut 5 bases from V and 6 bases from J, with 13 bases between. The DNA of the CDR3 is TGCAGTGCTCCGCCCGGGTCCCATGGCTACACCTTC. It yields the protein CSAPPGSHGYTF.

There are a few counts of this clonotype. The V and J genes are TRBV10-3 and TRBJ2-3, with D unclear. Deletions cut 10 bases from V and 4 bases from J, with 15 bases between. Germline values: CDR1 ENHRY, CDR2 SYGVKD. CDR3 size: 13 residues. The CDR3 sequence is CATHRDGADTQYF. CDR3 nucleotides: TGTGCCACCCATCGTGATGGGGCAGATACGCAGTATTTT.